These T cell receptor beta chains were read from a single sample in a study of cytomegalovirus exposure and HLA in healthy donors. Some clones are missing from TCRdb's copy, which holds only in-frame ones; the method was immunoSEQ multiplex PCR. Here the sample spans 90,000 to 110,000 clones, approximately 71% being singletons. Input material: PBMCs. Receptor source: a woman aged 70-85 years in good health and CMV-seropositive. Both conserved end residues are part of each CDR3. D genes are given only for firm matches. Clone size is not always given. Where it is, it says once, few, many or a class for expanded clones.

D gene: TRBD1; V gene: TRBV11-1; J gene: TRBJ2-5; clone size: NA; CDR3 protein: CASSLGDRGETQYF; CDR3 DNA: TGTGCCAGCAGCTTAGGAGACAGGGGAGAGACCCAGTACTTC
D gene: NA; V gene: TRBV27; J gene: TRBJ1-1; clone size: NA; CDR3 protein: CASSLRRETNTEAFF; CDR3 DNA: TGTGCCAGCAGTTTGAGGAGGGAGACGAACACTGAAGCTTTCTTT
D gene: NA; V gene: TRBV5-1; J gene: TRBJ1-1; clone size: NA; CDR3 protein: CASTPGEGWTEAFF; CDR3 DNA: TGCGCCAGCACGCCGGGAGAAGGGTGGACTGAAGCTTTCTTT
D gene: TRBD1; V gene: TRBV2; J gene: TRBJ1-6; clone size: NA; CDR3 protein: CASSHGQGGNSPLHF; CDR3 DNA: TGTGCCAGCAGTCACGGACAGGGAGGAAATTCACCCCTCCACTTT
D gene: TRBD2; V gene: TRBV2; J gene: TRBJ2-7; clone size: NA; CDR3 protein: CASSDPGLGYEQYF; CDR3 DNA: TGTGCCAGCAGCGACCCGGGACTAGGCTACGAGCAGTACTTC
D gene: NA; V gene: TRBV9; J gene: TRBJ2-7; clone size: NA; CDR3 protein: CASSGLAGRGDEQYF; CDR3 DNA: TGTGCCAGCAGCGGCCTTGCGGGGCGCGGGGACGAGCAGTACTTC
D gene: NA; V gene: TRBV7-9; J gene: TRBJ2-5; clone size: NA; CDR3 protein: CSSSLHQETQYF; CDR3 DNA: TGTTCCAGCAGCTTACATCAAGAGACCCAGTACTTC
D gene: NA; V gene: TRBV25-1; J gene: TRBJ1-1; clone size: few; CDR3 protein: CASSEFQGQGKAFF; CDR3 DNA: TGTGCCAGCAGTGAATTTCAGGGGCAGGGCAAAGCTTTCTTT
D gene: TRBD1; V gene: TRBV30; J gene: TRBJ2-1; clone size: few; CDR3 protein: CAWSSDRAYNEQFF; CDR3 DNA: TGTGCCTGGAGCTCGGACAGGGCTTACAATGAGCAGTTCTTC
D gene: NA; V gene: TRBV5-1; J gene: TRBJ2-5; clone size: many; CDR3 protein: CASSSSQETQYF; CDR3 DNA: TGCGCCAGCAGTTCTAGCCAAGAGACCCAGTACTTC
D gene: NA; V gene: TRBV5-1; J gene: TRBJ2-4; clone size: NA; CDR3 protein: CASSPQGTLAKNIQYF; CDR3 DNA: TGCGCCAGCAGCCCACAGGGGACTCTAGCCAAAAACATTCAGTACTTC
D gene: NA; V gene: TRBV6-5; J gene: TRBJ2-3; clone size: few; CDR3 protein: CASSYSQAYSTDTQYF; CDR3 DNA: TGTGCCAGCAGTTACAGTCAGGCATATAGCACAGATACGCAGTATTTT
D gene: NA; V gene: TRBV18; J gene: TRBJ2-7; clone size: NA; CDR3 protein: CASSPPSSYEQYF; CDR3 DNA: TGTGCCAGCTCACCACCGTCTTCCTACGAGCAGTACTTC
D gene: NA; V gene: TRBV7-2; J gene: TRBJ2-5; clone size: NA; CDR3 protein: CASRGEAVGTQYF; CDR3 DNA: TGTGCCAGCAGGGGGGAGGCTGTTGGGACCCAGTACTTC
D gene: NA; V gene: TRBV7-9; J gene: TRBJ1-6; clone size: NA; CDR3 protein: CASSLAQANSPLHF; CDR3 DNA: TGTGCCAGCAGCTTAGCACAGGCAAATTCACCCCTCCACTTT
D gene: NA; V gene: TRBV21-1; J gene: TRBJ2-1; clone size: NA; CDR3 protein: CASSKGSGETSGGRNEQFF; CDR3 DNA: TGTGCCAGCAGCAAAGGGAGCGGGGAGACTAGCGGGGGCAGGAATGAGCAGTTCTTC